These 24 T cell receptor beta chains were all obtained from the same sample, sequenced in a study of shared clonotypes between healthy human individuals. Libraries were prepared by immunoSEQ multiplex PCR; TCRdb keeps only in-frame clonotypes and omits some of them. The sample yields about 470,000 clones, about 85% seen once. Sequences were obtained from PBMCs. The source of these receptors is a woman aged 35 to 49 in good health. Some clones in this sample may be carry-over from other donors' samples.

The rearrangement joins TRBV29-1 to TRBJ2-3; a possible D gene is TRBD2 (6 bases). Germline-derived CDR1 and CDR2 are SQVTM and ANQGSEA. This CDR3 has 14 amino acids. Trimming took 3 bases from V and 4 from J, leaving 14 bases between them. The CDR3 sequence: CSVDRRERPDTQYF. The CDR3 coding sequence is TGCAGCGTTGATCGGAGGGAGCGTCCAGATACGCAGTATTTT.

V usage is TRBV28 and J usage is TRBJ1-2; 7 positions agree with TRBD1. Trimming took 7 bases from V and 7 from J; bases not matched to a gene: 3. From germline, CDR1 is MDHEN and CDR2 SYDVKM. This CDR3 is built from 11 residues. This CDR3 reads CASTRGPGYTF. Written as DNA, the CDR3 is TGTGCCAGCACAAGGGGGCCTGGCTACACCTTC.

The V call is TRBV11-3, the J call TRBJ2-7; no reliable D call. The CDR3 loop spans 13 amino acids. Germline V gene data show CDR1 as SGHNT and CDR2 as YENEEA. Trimming stripped 0 bases from V and 5 bases from J, with 8 bases between. The CDR3, as DNA: TGTGCCAGCAGCTTAGATCGGTCCGACGAGCAGTACTTC. It yields the protein CASSLDRSDEQYF.

This chain joins TRBV7-9 and TRBJ1-1; D uncertain. The CDR3 is made up of 12 amino acids. V was cut by 2 bases and J by 4 bases, with 5 bases left in between. Looked up from germline, CDR1 is SEHNR and CDR2 is FQNEAQ (reference sequence). CDR3: CASSLITTEAFF. CDR3 sequence (DNA): TGTGCCAGCAGCTTAATTACCACTGAAGCTTTCTTT.

This clone was seen a single time. This chain links TRBV6-1 with TRBJ2-3; D might be TRBD2 (6 bases). The V end lost 1 base, the J end lost 10 bases, and 18 bases lay between the germline ends. Germline assignment: CDR1 MNHNS and CDR2 SASEGT. The CDR3 is 15 amino acids. DNA for the CDR3: TGTGCCAGCAGTGAAGGCAGGTCCGCGGGGCTAGCGCAGTATTTT. It encodes CASSEGRSAGLAQYF.

This clone appeared a few times. V gene TRBV7-3 combines with J gene TRBJ2-2, with D possibly TRBD2 on 5 matching bases. Trimming cost V 5 bases and J 4 bases, with 5 bases left between them. CDR1 and CDR2 (germline): SGHTA, FQGTGA. The CDR3 has 12 amino acids. DNA of the CDR3: TGTGCCAGCAGCGGGAGCACCGGGGAGCTGTTTTTT. This translates into CASSGSTGELFF.

J is TRBJ1-2 and V is TRBV5-1, with D possibly TRBD1 on 5 matching bases. Germline V CDR1 and CDR2: SGHRS, YFSETQ. Trimming removed 0 bases from V and 8 bases from J, with 29 bases in between. This CDR3 has 19 residues. CDR3 amino acids: CASSLAFGTDVAPPRGYTF. The CDR3 DNA follows: TGCGCCAGCAGCTTGGCCTTCGGGACCGATGTAGCCCCCCCTAGGGGCTACACCTTC.

Here the CDR3 DNA reads TGTGCCAGCAGCTTAGTGGTTTGGGGAACCCACTCTGGAAACACCATATATTTT. Protein sequence: CASSLVVWGTHSGNTIYF. V usage is TRBV7-9 and J usage is TRBJ1-3; no clear D gene. The CDR3 consists of 18 residues. V was shortened by 1 base and J by 0 bases, with 16 bases between the two germline ends. Germline CDR1 SEHNR, CDR2 FQNEAQ (reference sequence).

The V call is TRBV4-2, the J call TRBJ2-3; D ambiguous. V was pared by 2 bases and J by 0 bases, with 9 bases between. CDR1 is LGHNA, CDR2 YNFKEQ, per germline. CDR3 length equals 15 residues. CDR3 loop: CASSQPDGSTDTQYF. CDR3 bases: TGTGCCAGCAGCCAACCGGACGGAAGCACAGATACGCAGTATTTT.

This clone was seen only once. The gene calls are TRBV6-1 and TRBJ2-7; 7 bases match TRBD1. The germline CDR1 and CDR2 sequences are MNHNS and SASEGT. The V gene end was trimmed by 5 bases and the J gene end by 4 bases; junction bases not matched to a gene: 5. The CDR3 runs 13 residues. The CDR3 region has the DNA TGTGCCAGCAGTAACCGACAGGGATACGAGCAGTACTTC. Amino acids: CASSNRQGYEQYF.

The CDR3 sequence is CASRKAGEQFF. CDR3 DNA sequence: TGCGCCAGCAGGAAAGCGGGAGAGCAGTTCTTC. This sequence joins TRBV10-2 and TRBJ2-1, with 7 nucleotides matching TRBD2. Trimming removed 6 bases from V and 10 bases from J; junction bases left unmatched: 3. The CDR3 loop spans 11 amino acids. CDR1 WSHSY and CDR2 SAAADI come from the germline V gene.

The V and J genes are TRBV28 and TRBJ2-3; maybe TRBD1 (6 bases). Trimming pared 3 bases from V and 4 bases from J, leaving 11 bases between. CDR1 is MDHEN, CDR2 SYDVKM, per germline. CDR3 length equals 14 residues. CDR3 nucleotide sequence: TGTGCCAGCAGTTTTACAGGGAGTGCAGATACGCAGTATTTT. It yields the protein CASSFTGSADTQYF.

V and J are TRBV25-1 and TRBJ1-6; no clear D gene. Per germline, CDR1 MGHDK and CDR2 SYGVNS. The CDR3 is 13 residues long. V lost 5 bases and J 7 bases, leaving 9 bases between the germline ends. The CDR3 DNA reads as TGTGCCAGCAGTCCCCTGTGGAATTCACCCCTCCACTTT. Protein sequence: CASSPLWNSPLHF.

The rearrangement uses TRBV2 and TRBJ1-2; 8 nucleotides line up with TRBD1. V gave up 6 bases and J gave up 7 bases; unmatched junction bases: 7. The V gene's germline CDR1 is SNHLY and CDR2 FYNNEI. This CDR3 is 13 amino acids long. CDR3 in DNA: TGTGCCAGCAGGGACAGGGAGTCCGGTGGCTACACCTTC. This translates into CASRDRESGGYTF.

V and J are TRBV4-1 and TRBJ2-5; D gene ambiguous. Trimming took 1 base from V and 5 from J, leaving 14 bases between them. The CDR3 loop spans 15 amino acids. Germline lookup yields CDR1 MGHRA and CDR2 YSYEKL. The CDR3 here is CASSQAPPSQETQYF. The CDR3 DNA reads as TGCGCCAGCAGCCAAGCTCCCCCTTCTCAGGAGACCCAGTACTTC.

The chain links TRBV7-2 to TRBJ1-2, with 10 bases matching TRBD1. Germline CDR1 reads SGHTA; CDR2 reads FQGNSA. The CDR3 covers 13 residues. V lost 4 bases to trimming and J lost 8 bases; unmatched junction nucleotides: 4. The CDR3 sequence is CASSSDRGLGYTF. The DNA for the CDR3 is TGTGCCAGCAGCTCGGACAGGGGGTTGGGCTACACCTTC.

This clone has only a few counts. This chain links TRBV12-5 with TRBJ1-5; weak D call: TRBD1 (5 bases). Trimming left V 7 bases short and J 7 bases short, with 11 bases between. The CDR3 length is 12 residues. Germline assignment: CDR1 LGHNT and CDR2 FRNRAP. The CDR3 reads CASALGTQPQHF. As DNA, the CDR3 is TGTGCTAGTGCCCTGGGGACGCAGCCCCAGCATTTT.

The chain carries TRBV19 and TRBJ1-5; the match to TRBD1 covers 8 bases. Germline V gives CDR1 LNHDA, CDR2 SQIVND (reference sequence). The CDR3 runs to 16 residues. J lost 6 bases, V lost 4 bases, and 11 bases had no gene match. The chain's CDR3 is CASSRQTGAGGQPQHF. The CDR3 DNA is TGTGCCAGTAGTAGACAGACAGGGGCCGGGGGTCAGCCCCAGCATTTT.

This clone was detected a few times. The same CDR3 is also encoded by other DNA sequences in this sample. The CDR3 DNA sequence: TGTGCCAGTTCTTACAGAATGAACACTGAAGCTTTCTTT. It is translated as CASSYRMNTEAFF. The chain couples TRBV19 to TRBJ1-1, with D hard to call. Trimming cost V 8 bases and J 0 bases, with 10 bases left between them. The CDR3 extends over 13 amino acids. Germline CDR1 LNHDA, CDR2 SQIVND (reference sequence). Together with reference TRBV19 and TRBJ1-1, the CDR3 gives the full variable domain: DGGITQSPKYLFRKEGQNVTLSCEQNLNHDAMYWYRQDPGQGLRLIYYSQIVNDFQKGDIAEGYSVSREKKESFPLTVTSAQKNPTAFYLCASSYRMNTEAFFGQGTRLTVV.

The chain is built from TRBV5-1 and TRBJ2-7; D gene ambiguous. This CDR3 spans 14 amino acids. The V and J ends lost 0 bases and 4 bases respectively, with 11 bases between them. From germline, CDR1 is SGHRS and CDR2 YFSETQ. CDR3 residues: CASSLAPDSYEQYF. CDR3 sequence (DNA): TGCGCCAGCAGCTTGGCCCCAGACTCATACGAGCAGTACTTC. Variable domain in full (rest from reference TRBV5-1 and TRBJ2-7): KAGVTQTPRYLIKTRGQQVTLSCSPISGHRSVSWYQQTPGQGLQFLFEYFSETQRNKGNFPGRFSGRQFSNSRSEMNVSTLELGDSALYLCASSLAPDSYEQYFGPGTRLTVT.

In regard to this clone: This may arise from a read error, as a much more abundant clone is one base away. The rearrangement uses TRBV5-1 and TRBJ2-7, with 8 bases fitting TRBD1. The CDR3 sequence is 16 residues long. J lost 3 bases, V lost 0 bases, and 8 bases had no gene match. CDR1 is SGHRS and CDR2 is YFSETQ in the germline V gene. CDR3 nucleotides: TGCGCCAGCAGCTTGGCCGGGACAGGAAGCCTCTACGAGCAGTACTTC. Its translation: CASSLAGTGSLYEQYF.

The chain joins TRBV11-3 to TRBJ2-1; D is possibly TRBD2 (5 bases). Germline loops: CDR1 SGHNT, CDR2 YENEEA. The CDR3 sequence is 12 residues long. Trimming left V 5 bases short and J 7 bases short, with 9 bases between. The CDR3 DNA reads TGTGCCAGCAGCACTAGAAATAATGAGCAGTTCTTC. The encoded protein is CASSTRNNEQFF.

The V call is TRBV6-4, the J call TRBJ1-1; D gene unclear. Trimming stripped 0 bases from V and 1 base from J, with 6 bases between. Germline-derived CDR1 and CDR2 are MRHNA and SNTAGT. The CDR3 runs 14 residues. The CDR3 nucleotides read TGTGCCAGCAGTGACTCATATGAGAACACTGAAGCTTTCTTT. Translating gives CASSDSYENTEAFF.

The V and J genes are TRBV18 and TRBJ2-1, with D tentatively TRBD2 (5 bases). This CDR3 has 15 amino acids. Germline V lookup: CDR1 KGHSH, CDR2 LQKENI. The ends were cut back, 0 bases at V and 7 bases at J, with 13 bases in the middle. The CDR3 coding sequence is TGTGCCAGCTCACCACCGAGCCCTCGGAGGAATGAGCAGTTCTTC. This translates into CASSPPSPRRNEQFF.